These 26 T cell receptor beta chains originate from one sample sequenced in a study of blood T cells in healthy people across ages (dated by TCRdb to the mid-2010s). Library prep was done by 5' RACE. This sample was sequenced with an Illumina HiSeq 2500. The second PCR ran for roughly 7 to 12 cycles and used a J-beta primer mix along with a sample-barcoded 5' primer. TCRdb ran its own pipeline on the public reads, namely fastp trimming at Q25 and MiXCR clone calling, and kept in-frame beta chains. Rows matching on CDR3 protein sequence are summarized as one entry with the most common DNA and genes. In all, the sample holds approximately 1.5 million distinct CDR3 sequences, and 42% of those were seen once. The ten largest clones take up more than 4% of the sample. The sequencing sample was made of blood. The receptors were gathered from a woman aged 18-29 years in good health.

The J gene is TRBJ2-7, the V gene TRBV7-9; D possibly matches TRBD1 or TRBD2 (5 bases each). The J call is in doubt because the DNA end fits TRBJ2-5 better. CDR3 length: 15 amino acids. Germline CDR1 SEHNR, CDR2 FQNEAQ (reference sequence). The CDR3 nucleotides are TGTGCCAGCAGCCCCAGGGTAGCCCGGAGGGAGACCCAGTACTTC. Encoded protein: CASSPRVARRETQYF.

Worth noting for this clonotype: At one end, the junction sequence differs from germline, possibly due to a read error. V and J are TRBV7-2 and TRBJ1-2; D unresolved. CDR1 SGHTA and CDR2 FQGNSA come from the germline V gene. The CDR3 is 12 amino acids. Here the CDR3 DNA reads TGTGCCAGCAGTTTAGGTCCCGGAGGCTACACCTTC. Translating gives CASSLGPGGYTF. The entire variable domain, with the rest obtained from reference TRBV7-2 and TRBJ1-2, is as follows: GAGVSQSPSNKVTEKGKDVELRCDPISGHTALYWYRQSLGQGLEFLIYFQGNSAPDKSGLPSDRFSAERTGGSVSTLTIQRTQQEDSAVYLCASSLGPGGYTFGSGTRLTVV.

This clonotype appeared a few times. The V and J genes are TRBV12-3 or TRBV12-4 and TRBJ2-1; 8 bases map to TRBD2. The CDR3 totals 15 residues. Trimming took 5 bases from V and 8 from J; bases not matched to a gene: 11. CDR3 sequence: CASSRVAGPHHEQFF. DNA of the CDR3: TGTGCCAGCAGTCGAGTAGCGGGGCCCCACCATGAGCAGTTCTTC.

The chain has TRBV29-1 and TRBJ2-3; a possible D gene is TRBD1 (6 bases). With 4 bases removed from V and 1 base from J, the gap between germline ends came to 12 bases. Germline CDR1 reads SQVTM; CDR2 reads ANQGSEA. CDR3 length: 14 residues. The CDR3 sequence: CSVGSGVGTDTQYF. The CDR3 DNA reads TGCAGCGTTGGATCAGGGGTGGGCACAGATACGCAGTATTTT.

The genes are TRBV12-3 or TRBV12-4 and TRBJ1-1; a possible D gene is TRBD1 (6 bases). CDR3 length: 17 amino acids. The V and J ends lost 6 bases and 5 bases respectively, with 25 bases between them. The CDR3 nucleotides are TGTGCCAGCAGCCCGACCATCGGGAGCCGGAGGGGGACTGAAGCTTTCTTT. Encoded protein: CASSPTIGSRRGTEAFF.

With respect to this clonotype: This may come from a read error, since a much larger clone is one base off. This rearrangement joins TRBV29-1 to TRBJ2-6, with D tentatively TRBD1 (5 bases). CDR3 length: 14 residues. Germline values: CDR1 SQVTM, CDR2 ANQGSEA. CDR3 loop: CSVEPGSGANVPTF. CDR3 sequence (DNA): TGCAGCGTTGAACCGGGCTCTGGGGCCAACGTCCCGACTTTC.

The CDR3 nucleotides are TGTGCCACCAGCAGTCTCGACAGAGCCTTTAACTATGGCTACACCTTC. It is translated as CATSSLDRAFNYGYTF. The V gene is TRBV15, the J gene TRBJ1-2, with D possibly matching TRBD1 (5 bases). V lost 3 bases and J 1 base, leaving 15 bases between the germline ends. The germline gives CDR1 LNHNV, CDR2 YYDKDF (reference sequence). The CDR3 sequence is 16 residues long. Looking up the rest from reference TRBV15 and TRBJ1-2 gives the full variable domain: DAMVIQNPRYQVTQFGKPVTLSCSQTLNHNVMYWYQQKSSQAPKLLFHYYDKDFNNEADTPDNFQSRRPNTSFCFLDIRSPGLGDTAMYLCATSSLDRAFNYGYTFGSGTRLTVV.

The chain is built from TRBV20-1 and TRBJ2-2, with D perhaps given as TRBD1 or TRBD2 (7 bases each). The CDR3 spans 16 residues. V lost 0 bases, J lost 5 bases, and 16 bases lay in between. In germline, CDR1 is DFQATT, CDR2 SNEGSKA (reference sequence). The CDR3 here is CSARDSRQGGTGELFF. The CDR3 coding sequence is TGCAGTGCTAGAGATTCGCGACAGGGAGGGACCGGGGAGCTGTTTTTT.

This clonotype was detected ten times or more. The chain has TRBV25-1 and TRBJ2-7; 7 positions match TRBD1. Germline lookup yields CDR1 MGHDK and CDR2 SYGVNS. The CDR3 runs to 15 residues. With V trimmed by 2 bases and J by 5 bases, 9 bases remained unmatched. CDR3 bases: TGTGCCAGCAGTGAACCTCGGACAGGTTTCCACGAGCAGTACTTC. This encodes CASSEPRTGFHEQYF.

This sequence joins TRBV30 and TRBJ1-1; possibly TRBD1 for D (6 bases). The ends were cut back, 3 bases at V and 1 base at J, with 15 bases in the middle. The CDR3 has 15 residues. The germline V gene has CDR1 GTSNPN and CDR2 SVGIG (reference sequence). The CDR3 loop is CAWRVKGGENTEAFF. CDR3 DNA sequence: TGTGCCTGGAGAGTCAAGGGGGGAGAGAACACTGAAGCTTTCTTT.

The chain joins TRBV20-1 to TRBJ2-5; 9 nucleotides agree with TRBD2. Looked up from germline, CDR1 is DFQATT and CDR2 is SNEGSKA (reference sequence). The CDR3 loop spans 15 amino acids. V was pared by 2 bases and J by 0 bases, with 4 bases of the junction left unmatched. As DNA, the CDR3 is TGCAGTGCTAGAAGGGCTAGCGGGGACCAAGAGACCCAGTACTTC. It codes for CSARRASGDQETQYF.

The chain combines TRBV4-3 with TRBJ2-2; no definite D call. Germline CDR1 reads LGHNA; CDR2 reads YSLEER. The CDR3 has 14 amino acids. V was cut by 1 base and J by 5 bases, with 8 bases left in between. The chain's CDR3 is CASSQGLPTGELFF. CDR3 coding DNA: TGCGCCAGCAGCCAAGGACTCCCAACCGGGGAGCTGTTTTTT.

This rearrangement joins TRBV9 to TRBJ2-6, with D uncertain. The germline gives CDR1 SGDLS, CDR2 YYNGEE. There are 14 residues in the CDR3. Between the trimmed V and J ends, which lost 4 bases and 3 bases, there was a span of 8 bases. This CDR3 is CASSPYVGANVLTF. CDR3 coding DNA: TGTGCCAGCAGCCCTTATGTTGGGGCCAACGTCCTGACTTTC.

The rearrangement links TRBV7-2 to TRBJ1-4; D ambiguous. CDR1 and CDR2 from the germline V gene are SGHTA and FQGNSA. Trimming cost V 1 base and J 7 bases, with 10 bases left between them. The CDR3 sequence is 14 residues long. The CDR3 sequence is CASSLVTSGEKLFF. Written as DNA, the CDR3 is TGTGCCAGCAGCTTAGTCACTTCGGGTGAAAAACTGTTTTTT.

This clonotype was counted ten times or more. This chain uses TRBV4-1 with TRBJ2-7; possibly TRBD1 for D (6 bases). The CDR3 runs to 15 residues. V lost 2 bases to trimming and J lost 1 base, with 12 bases between them. Per the germline V gene, CDR1 is MGHRA and CDR2 is YSYEKL. CDR3 in DNA: TGCGCCAGCAGCCAACCGGAAAGGGGGTCCTACGAGCAGTACTTC. It is translated as CASSQPERGSYEQYF.

The V gene is TRBV13, the J gene TRBJ2-3, with a weak D call TRBD2 (6 bases). The CDR3 sequence is 16 residues long. Trimming cost V 5 bases and J 3 bases, with 18 bases left between them. Looked up from germline, CDR1 is PRHDT and CDR2 is FYEKMQ (reference sequence). The CDR3 sequence: CASSPREGRNTDTQYF. CDR3 nucleotides: TGTGCCAGCAGCCCACGCGAGGGGAGGAATACAGATACGCAGTATTTT.

The chain joins TRBV4-1 to TRBJ1-2; 8 nucleotides agree with TRBD1. Losses at the gene ends were 0 bases for V and 5 bases for J; bases not matched to a gene: 17. The CDR3 loop spans 19 amino acids. CDR1 is MGHRA and CDR2 is YSYEKL in the germline V gene. CDR3 residues: CASSQDRGRGLSIQYGYTF. DNA of the CDR3: TGCGCCAGCAGCCAAGATCGAGGCAGGGGGCTATCTATTCAGTATGGCTACACCTTC.

This chain joins TRBV10-3 and TRBJ2-7; D unresolved. The CDR3 extends over 14 amino acids. V lost 6 bases and J lost 7, with 19 bases in between. Per germline, CDR1 ENHRY and CDR2 SYGVKD. The CDR3 is CAIRAGPENNEQYF. CDR3 in DNA: TGTGCCATCAGGGCCGGGCCAGAGAACAATGAGCAGTACTTC.

The chain combines TRBV7-3 with TRBJ2-4; D gene ambiguous. Trimming took off 5 bases at V and 9 bases at J, with 11 bases between the two ends. The CDR3 loop spans 12 amino acids. Germline CDR1 and CDR2: SGHTA and FQGTGA. CDR3 sequence reads: CASSPPSGIQYF. DNA for the CDR3: TGTGCCAGCAGCCCCCCCTCGGGCATTCAGTACTTC. Looking up the rest from reference TRBV7-3 and TRBJ2-4 gives the full variable domain: GAGVSQTPSNKVTEKGKYVELRCDPISGHTALYWYRQSLGQGPEFLIYFQGTGAADDSGLPNDRFFAVRPEGSVSTLKIQRTERGDSAVYLCASSPPSGIQYFGAGTRLSVL.

The genes are TRBV5-5 and TRBJ1-3, with D uncertain. The V gene's germline CDR1 is SGHKS and CDR2 YYEKEE (reference sequence). With 1 base removed from V and 0 bases from J, the gap between germline ends came to 17 bases. This CDR3 has 18 residues. CDR3 nucleotide sequence: TGTGCCAGCAGCTTGATAGTCACCCAGGCAAGCTCTGGAAACACCATATATTTT. This translates into CASSLIVTQASSGNTIYF.

This clonotype appeared a few times. The rearrangement uses TRBV11-2 and TRBJ2-7; D might be TRBD1 or TRBD2, each matching 5 bases. Germline loops: CDR1 SGHAT, CDR2 FQNNGV. The CDR3 covers 14 residues. V lost 2 bases and J 2 bases, leaving 10 bases between the germline ends. CDR3 in DNA: TGTGCCAGCAGCTTAACGGGACGAGCCTACGAGCAGTACTTC. It is translated as CASSLTGRAYEQYF.

This clonotype was observed a handful of times. The chain recombines TRBV29-1 with TRBJ2-2; D is ambiguous. CDR3 length: 11 residues. CDR1 SQVTM and CDR2 ANQGSEA come from the germline V gene. Trimming took off 4 bases at V and 5 bases at J, with 5 bases between the two ends. CDR3 coding DNA: TGCAGCGTTGTTGGGACCGGGGAGCTGTTTTTT. Its protein is CSVVGTGELFF.

This clonotype appeared a few times. The chain recombines TRBV20-1 with TRBJ1-2; D unresolved. The germline gives CDR1 DFQATT, CDR2 SNEGSKA (reference sequence). This CDR3 is 16 amino acids long. The V gene lost 2 bases and the J gene lost 9 bases, with 25 bases spanning the gap. The CDR3 DNA reads TGCAGTGCTAGAATGAGCGCGGACCCCCTTTATGAGAGCTACACCTTC. Protein: CSARMSADPLYESYTF.

This clonotype was seen a few times. The junction does not match germline at one end; this may be a read error. The chain carries TRBV29-1 and TRBJ2-1; 8 nucleotides match TRBD2. The V gene's germline CDR1 is SQVTM and CDR2 ANQGSEA. The CDR3 runs to 16 residues. In DNA form, the CDR3 reads TGCAGCGTAACTTATAGCGGGGAGGGCCTGTGGAATGATCAGTTCTTC. Its translation is CSVTYSGEGLWNDQFF.

CDR3 loop: CASSYHSYNEQFF. The CDR3 DNA is TGCGCCAGCAGCTATCACTCCTACAATGAGCAGTTCTTC. The rearrangement links TRBV5-1 to TRBJ2-1, with D uncertain. Germline CDR1 and CDR2: SGHRS and YFSETQ. CDR3 length: 13 residues. V lost 3 bases to trimming and J lost 0 bases, with 4 bases between them.

This chain links TRBV4-3 with TRBJ1-4; TRBD1 aligns across 10 bases. Germline V gene sequence: CDR1 LGHNA, CDR2 YSLEER. CDR3 length equals 16 residues. V shed 1 base, J shed 6 bases, and the junction held 5 bases outside the gene matches. For the CDR3, the DNA is TGCGCCAGCAGCCAAGCAAGGGGGACAGGGGATGAAAAACTGTTTTTT. It encodes CASSQARGTGDEKLFF.